These 8 T cell receptor beta chains share one sample of origin, sequenced in a study of CD8+ T cells in alopecia areata. Sequencing templates came from extracted RNA that was reverse transcribed into cDNA. The data were produced by immunoSEQ multiplex PCR, yet TCRdb's version contains in-frame clones alone and is incomplete. Of hundreds of thousands of clones listed, roughly 69% are singletons. This sample comprised CD4+ T cells sorted from blood, obtained at week 0. Every receptor here comes from a human donor with alopecia areata.

J is TRBJ1-2 and V is TRBV2; D call uncertain. The CDR3 loop spans 11 amino acids. V dropped 2 bases and J dropped 7 bases, with 5 bases sitting between them. Germline V gives CDR1 SNHLY, CDR2 FYNNEI. The CDR3 loop is CASSETSGYTF. CDR3 sequence (DNA): TGTGCCAGCAGTGAAACGAGTGGCTACACCTTC.

This clone was detected a few times. The chain is built from TRBV5-6 and TRBJ2-7, with unresolved D. V gave up 0 bases and J gave up 3 bases, with 4 bases separating them. CDR1 is SGHDT, CDR2 YYEEEE, per germline. The CDR3 extends over 12 amino acids. Here the CDR3 DNA reads TGTGCCAGCAGCTTGGACAACTACGAGCAGTACTTC. Its protein is CASSLDNYEQYF.

The chain combines TRBV2 with TRBJ2-5; D is ambiguous. Trimming left V 4 bases short and J 2 bases short, with 14 bases between. The CDR3 contains 15 residues. CDR1 is SNHLY and CDR2 is FYNNEI in the germline V gene. This CDR3 is CASSAGPLRQETQYF. In DNA form, the CDR3 reads TGTGCCAGCAGTGCCGGACCCCTAAGACAAGAGACCCAGTACTTC.

The chain recombines TRBV2 with TRBJ2-3; no clear D gene. V was clipped by 2 bases and J by 6 bases, with 6 bases between them. The length of the CDR3 is 12 residues. From germline, CDR1 is SNHLY and CDR2 FYNNEI. The CDR3 sequence: CASSERSDTQYF. As DNA, the CDR3 is TGTGCCAGCAGTGAACGTTCGGATACGCAGTATTTT.

This clone came up a few times. The V gene is TRBV29-1, the J gene TRBJ2-3; D is perhaps TRBD1 (5 bases). The CDR3 runs to 12 residues. CDR1 is SQVTM, CDR2 ANQGSEA, per germline. Trimming stripped 4 bases from V and 1 base from J, with 6 bases between. The CDR3 DNA reads TGCAGCGTTGTACAGGGCACAGATACGCAGTATTTT. Translating gives CSVVQGTDTQYF.

V gene TRBV19 combines with J gene TRBJ2-7; D is uncertain. The V gene lost 3 bases and the J gene lost 5 bases, with 5 bases spanning the gap. CDR3 length: 11 residues. Per germline, CDR1 LNHDA and CDR2 SQIVND (reference sequence). DNA of the CDR3: TGTGCCAGTAGTATTCGGGACGAGCAGTACTTC. The encoded protein is CASSIRDEQYF.

The V gene is TRBV7-2, the J gene TRBJ2-2; 10 bases are shared with TRBD2. Germline CDR1 reads SGHTA; CDR2 reads FQGNSA. The V gene end was trimmed by 5 bases and the J gene end by 4 bases; junction bases not matched to a gene: 7. The CDR3 sequence is 16 residues long. The CDR3 reads CASSPSGGVLTGELFF. CDR3 nucleotides: TGTGCCAGCAGCCCAAGCGGGGGGGTGCTCACCGGGGAGCTGTTTTTT.

This clone was detected a few times. The chain is built from TRBV11-2 and TRBJ2-1, with 8 positions matching TRBD2. CDR1 and CDR2 from the germline V gene are SGHAT and FQNNGV. J lost 8 bases, V lost 6 bases, and 9 bases had no gene match. The CDR3 contains 14 residues. The CDR3 DNA is TGTGCCAGCAGTCCTTACAGGCGGGGGGATGAGCAGTTCTTC. As protein: CASSPYRRGDEQFF. Full variable domain (missing parts from reference TRBV11-2 and TRBJ2-1): EAGVAQSPRYKIIEKRQSVAFWCNPISGHATLYWYQQILGQGPKLLIQFQNNGVVDDSQLPKDRFSAERLKGVDSTLKIQPAKLEDSAVYLCASSPYRRGDEQFFGPGTRLTVL.